The 16 T cell receptor beta chains below all came from one sample that was sequenced in a study of blood T cell repertoires in COVID-19. TCRdb keeps only in-frame clones here, not all; method: immunoSEQ multiplex PCR. The sample holds some 200,000 clones, roughly 88% seen once. Material for sequencing was peripheral blood. The receptors were gathered from a man aged 50 to 59 with COVID-19, enrolled during active disease.

This clone came up once. This chain links TRBV5-1 with TRBJ2-3, with 11 bases matching TRBD2. Germline V gene sequence: CDR1 SGHRS, CDR2 YFSETQ. V dropped 1 base and J dropped 3; count of bases not matched to a gene: 13. The CDR3 has 19 residues. The chain's CDR3 is CASSLRGILAGEITDTQYF. Here the CDR3 DNA reads TGCGCCAGCAGCTTGAGGGGGATACTAGCGGGAGAGATAACAGATACGCAGTATTTT.

The chain couples TRBV11-2 to TRBJ2-2; TRBD2 matches at 8 bases. The CDR3 is 16 residues long. J was trimmed by 6 bases and V by 8 bases; bases with no gene match: 14. From germline, CDR1 is SGHAT and CDR2 FQNNGV. Here the CDR3 DNA reads TGTGCCAGCCTCTCGTCCCTGACTAGCGCGGCCGGGGAGCTGTTTTTT. Protein product: CASLSSLTSAAGELFF.

This clone was counted a single time. The chain uses TRBV19 and TRBJ2-2; 7 bases agree with TRBD2. CDR3 length: 16 residues. J was trimmed by 5 bases and V by 5 bases; bases with no gene match: 11. CDR1 LNHDA and CDR2 SQIVND come from the germline V gene (reference sequence). The chain's CDR3 is CASSLRGGSGTGELFF. The CDR3 nucleotides are TGTGCCAGTAGTCTCCGGGGAGGGTCGGGTACCGGGGAGCTGTTTTTT.

This chain's CDR3 is CASSQDRNRVYGYTF. CDR3 in DNA: TGCGCCAGCAGCCAAGATCGAAACAGGGTCTATGGCTACACCTTC. This chain uses TRBV4-3 with TRBJ1-2, with D perhaps TRBD1 (6 bases). Germline V gene sequence: CDR1 LGHNA, CDR2 YSLEER. The CDR3 contains 15 residues. The V end lost 0 bases, the J end lost 4 bases, and 12 bases lay between the germline ends.

The chain is built from TRBV7-9 and TRBJ2-2; weak D call: TRBD2 (5 bases). Trimming pared 6 bases from V and 1 base from J, leaving 9 bases between. Germline loops: CDR1 SEHNR, CDR2 FQNEAQ (reference sequence). This CDR3 contains 14 residues. CDR3: CASREAVNTGELFF. The CDR3 nucleotides read TGTGCCAGCAGGGAGGCGGTGAACACCGGGGAGCTGTTTTTT.

The rearrangement joins TRBV4-3 to TRBJ2-3, with 8 bases lining up with TRBD2. In germline, CDR1 is LGHNA, CDR2 YSLEER. The CDR3 has 20 amino acids. V was pared by 0 bases and J by 0 bases, with 14 bases of the junction left unmatched. This chain's CDR3 is CASSQDIGRGASSSTDTQYF. The CDR3 bases are TGCGCCAGCAGCCAAGATATTGGGCGGGGGGCCTCGTCTAGCACAGATACGCAGTATTTT.

This rearrangement joins TRBV7-9 to TRBJ2-3; TRBD1 might be the D (6 bases). Germline CDR1 and CDR2: SEHNR and FQNEAQ (reference sequence). This CDR3 has 16 residues. V gave up 4 bases and J gave up 1 base, with 15 bases separating them. In nucleotides, the CDR3 is TGTGCCAGCAGCTCTAGCCGGGCAGGGGGCACAGATACGCAGTATTTT. Residues: CASSSSRAGGTDTQYF.

This sequence joins TRBV14 and TRBJ2-2, with D maybe TRBD1 (6 bases). CDR1 and CDR2 from the germline V gene are SGHDN and FVKESK. Trimming stripped 0 bases from V and 6 bases from J, with 11 bases between. This CDR3 has 15 residues. Written as DNA, the CDR3 is TGTGCCAGCAGCCAAGATTTGTCAGGGGCCGGGGAGCTGTTTTTT. Protein: CASSQDLSGAGELFF.

The chain has TRBV9 and TRBJ2-7; 11 bases are a match to TRBD2. V lost 2 bases, J lost 5 bases, and 12 bases stayed unmatched. This CDR3 is 17 amino acids long. Per the germline V gene, CDR1 is SGDLS and CDR2 is YYNGEE. The CDR3 loop is CASSVDTRGTSGHEQYF. CDR3 nucleotides: TGTGCCAGCAGCGTCGACACAAGGGGGACTAGCGGCCACGAGCAGTACTTC. The full variable domain, rest sourced from reference TRBV9 and TRBJ2-7, is DSGVTQTPKHLITATGQRVTLRCSPRSGDLSVYWYQQSLDQGLQFLIQYYNGEERAKGNILERFSAQQFPDLHSELNLSSLELGDSALYFCASSVDTRGTSGHEQYFGPGTRLTVT.

The V and J genes are TRBV20-1 and TRBJ2-5; 8 bases fit TRBD2. The J segment lost 4 bases and the V segment lost 3 bases, leaving 10 bases of the junction unmatched. Germline CDR1 DFQATT, CDR2 SNEGSKA (reference sequence). The CDR3 has 15 residues. CDR3 sequence reads: CSASRSAGGRETQYF. The CDR3 DNA reads as TGCAGTGCTAGTCGGAGTGCGGGGGGCCGAGAGACCCAGTACTTC.

V gene TRBV28 combines with J gene TRBJ2-5, with a tentative D call TRBD1 (6 bases). CDR3 size: 11 residues. V dropped 8 bases and J dropped 4 bases, with 8 bases sitting between them. Germline CDR1 reads MDHEN; CDR2 reads SYDVKM. The CDR3 DNA reads TGTGCCAGCTTAGGGGGAGAGACCCAGTACTTC. Translated, it gives CASLGGETQYF. Looking up the rest from reference TRBV28 and TRBJ2-5 gives the full variable domain: DVKVTQSSRYLVKRTGEKVFLECVQDMDHENMFWYRQDPGLGLRLIYFSYDVKMKEKGDIPEGYSVSREKKERFSLILESASTNQTSMYLCASLGGETQYFGPGTRLLVL.

In the case of this clone: This sample also contains other DNA sequences that code for the same CDR3. The chain carries TRBV29-1 and TRBJ2-7, with TRBD1 matching 9 bases. Trimming cost V 3 bases and J 4 bases; bases outside gene matches: 4. The CDR3 runs to 13 residues. Germline CDR1 SQVTM, CDR2 ANQGSEA. Here the CDR3 reads CSVEGTGKYEQYF. DNA for the CDR3: TGCAGCGTTGAGGGGACAGGGAAATACGAGCAGTACTTC.

The rearrangement uses TRBV18 and TRBJ2-7, with 9 bases lining up with TRBD1. Unmatched junction bases numbered 6, after V lost 3 bases and J lost 3 bases. CDR3 length: 15 amino acids. Germline values: CDR1 KGHSH, CDR2 LQKENI. This chain's CDR3 is CASSPGQGALYEQYF. CDR3 sequence (DNA): TGTGCCAGCTCACCGGGACAGGGCGCACTCTACGAGCAGTACTTC.

This clone was observed a single time. The V gene is TRBV4-2, the J gene TRBJ2-7; maybe TRBD2 (6 bases). Germline lookup yields CDR1 LGHNA and CDR2 YNFKEQ. This CDR3 is built from 15 residues. The germline V and J ends were trimmed by 1 base and 0 bases, with 10 bases remaining between them. In nucleotides, the CDR3 is TGTGCCAGCAGCCAAGGACTAGGTTCCTCCTACGAGCAGTACTTC. Protein: CASSQGLGSSYEQYF.

V usage is TRBV15 and J usage is TRBJ1-3, with a possible D match to TRBD1 (6 bases). CDR3 size: 16 residues. The V gene's germline CDR1 is LNHNV and CDR2 YYDKDF (reference sequence). Trimming pared 0 bases from V and 2 bases from J, leaving 11 bases between. The CDR3 region has the DNA TGTGCCACCAGCAGAGAGCTCGGGACACCTGGAAACACCATATATTTT. This sequence encodes CATSRELGTPGNTIYF.

This clone was found once. V and J are TRBV9 and TRBJ1-2; the D gene is possibly TRBD1 (6 bases). The CDR3 totals 17 residues. Germline V gene data show CDR1 as SGDLS and CDR2 as YYNGEE. Trimming took 0 bases from V and 3 from J, leaving 18 bases between them. Written as DNA, the CDR3 is TGTGCCAGCAGCGTAGCATCCCCCCTACAGGGCGACTATGGCTACACCTTC. The encoded protein is CASSVASPLQGDYGYTF.